The source of this T cell receptor beta chain is a study of PD-L1 blockade in urothelial cancer. Some clones are missing from TCRdb's copy, which holds only in-frame ones; the method was immunoSEQ multiplex PCR. There are roughly 2,300 clones in the sample; 37% occur only once, and roughly 15% lies in the top ten. This TCR came from a man in his 60s with urothelial cancer. Sequenced here: tumor tissue, sampled before atezolizumab (anti-PD-L1) treatment.

The CDR3 here is CAISLRQGANTGELFF. DNA of the CDR3: TGTGCCATCAGCCTTAGACAGGGGGCGAACACCGGGGAGCTGTTTTTT. This chain links TRBV6-8 with TRBJ2-2, with TRBD1 identical over 9 bases. Germline V gives CDR1 MNHGY, CDR2 SAAAGT. V gave up 10 bases and J gave up 0 bases; unmatched junction bases: 9. This CDR3 is built from 16 residues.